These T cell receptor beta chains were read from a single sample in a study of blood T cell repertoires in COVID-19. The assay was immunoSEQ multiplex PCR, and TCRdb's table has in-frame clones only and misses some. The sample includes approximately 260,000 clones, 75% to 90% seen only once; the top ten take 3.5% to 5.5%. Specimen: peripheral blood. These receptor sequences come from a man in his 60s who had recovered from COVID-19. Both conserved end residues are part of each CDR3. Fields, in order: CDR3 DNA, CDR3 protein, V gene, J gene, D gene, CDR3 length. A D gene is named only where the DNA matches it firmly.

TGTGCCAGCAGTTTGGGGGCCCTGCAGTACTTC	CASSLGALQYF	TRBV12-3/TRBV12-4	TRBJ2-7	-	11
TGCAGCGTCGCCAAAGAGCTAGCTAGCTACGAGCAGTACTTC	CSVAKELASYEQYF	TRBV29-1	TRBJ2-7	-	14
TGCGCCAGCAGCTTGGCCTTTGGACAGGGGCGCGCCGGGGAGCTGTTTTTT	CASSLAFGQGRAGELFF	TRBV5-1	TRBJ2-2	TRBD1	17
TGTGCCAGCAGTTTTCAGGGATCCACTGAAGCTTTCTTT	CASSFQGSTEAFF	TRBV12-3/TRBV12-4	TRBJ1-1	-	13
TGTGCCAGCAGTGACCCTAGCGGAGCTAGCACAGATACGCAGTATTTT	CASSDPSGASTDTQYF	TRBV6-1	TRBJ2-3	TRBD2	16
TGCGCCAGCAGCCCGGCCCCACCTAGCTCCTACGAGCAGTACTTC	CASSPAPPSSYEQYF	TRBV4-1	TRBJ2-7	-	15
TGTGCCAGCAGCCGGGACACAGATACGCAGTATTTT	CASSRDTDTQYF	TRBV7-2	TRBJ2-3	-	12
TGTGCCAGCAGAACCTGGGGTACTAGCGGGAGTGAGACCCAGTACTTC	CASRTWGTSGSETQYF	TRBV11-2	TRBJ2-5	TRBD2	16
TGTGCCAGCAGCTTAGGCGGGATCGGGAGCAATGAGCAGTTCTTC	CASSLGGIGSNEQFF	TRBV11-3	TRBJ2-1	-	15
TGTGCCAGCAAAGCCACAGGGGGAAACACCATATATTTT	CASKATGGNTIYF	TRBV12-3/TRBV12-4	TRBJ1-3	-	13
TGTGCCAGTAGGGGACTAGCGGAAGAGACCCAGTACTTC	CASRGLAEETQYF	TRBV19	TRBJ2-5	TRBD2	13
TGTGCCAGCAGTTTGAGACAGTACTATGGCTACACCTTC	CASSLRQYYGYTF	TRBV27	TRBJ1-2	-	13
TGCAGCGTTGAAGTGAGAGGACAGGGGAACACTGAAGCTTTCTTT	CSVEVRGQGNTEAFF	TRBV29-1	TRBJ1-1	TRBD1	15
TGTGCCAGCAGCGCATACTCGGGACAGGCAACCTCTCTCCACTTT	CASSAYSGQATSLHF	TRBV5-6	TRBJ1-6	TRBD1	15